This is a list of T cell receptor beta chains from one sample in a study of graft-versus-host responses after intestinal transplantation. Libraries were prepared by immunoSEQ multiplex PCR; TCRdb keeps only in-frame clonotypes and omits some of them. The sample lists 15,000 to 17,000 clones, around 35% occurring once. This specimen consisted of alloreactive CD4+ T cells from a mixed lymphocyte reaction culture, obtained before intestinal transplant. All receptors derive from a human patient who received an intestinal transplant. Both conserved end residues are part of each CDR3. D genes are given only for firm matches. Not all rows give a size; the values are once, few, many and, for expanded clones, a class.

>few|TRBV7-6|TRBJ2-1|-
CASSLAGRNEQFF
TGTGCCAGCAGCTTAGCAGGGAGGAATGAGCAGTTCTTC
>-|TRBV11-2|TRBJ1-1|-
CASSLGGMVNTEAFF
TGTGCCAGCAGCTTAGGGGGGATGGTGAACACTGAAGCTTTCTTT
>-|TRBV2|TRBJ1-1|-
CASCGQMNTEAFF
TGTGCCAGCTGCGGACAGATGAACACTGAAGCTTTCTTT
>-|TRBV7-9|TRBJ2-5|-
CASSLIHGETQYF
TGTGCCAGCAGCTTAATCCATGGAGAGACCCAGTACTTC
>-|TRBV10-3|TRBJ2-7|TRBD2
CASSLRAGGPYEQYF
TGTGCCAGCAGTTTGAGAGCGGGAGGGCCATACGAGCAGTACTTC
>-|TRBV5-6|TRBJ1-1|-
CASSVIDLNTEAFF
TGTGCCAGCAGCGTAATTGACCTGAACACTGAAGCTTTCTTT
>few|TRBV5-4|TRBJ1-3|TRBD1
CASSVGQGTNTIYF
TGTGCCAGCAGCGTGGGACAGGGGACCAACACCATATATTTT
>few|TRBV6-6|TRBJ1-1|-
CASSYTPWGRTEAFF
TGTGCCAGCAGTTACACCCCTTGGGGACGCACTGAAGCTTTCTTT
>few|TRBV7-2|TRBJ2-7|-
CASRAGGTGSEQYF
TGTGCCAGCAGGGCAGGCGGAACGGGATCCGAGCAGTACTTC
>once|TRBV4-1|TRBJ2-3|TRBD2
CASSQHRRTSGGRDTQYF
TGCGCCAGCAGCCAACACAGACGGACTAGCGGAGGGAGAGATACGCAGTATTTT
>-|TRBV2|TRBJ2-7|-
CASSEGQGAFEQYF
TGTGCCAGCAGTGAAGGGCAGGGTGCCTTCGAGCAGTACTTC
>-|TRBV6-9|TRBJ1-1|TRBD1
CASSSRTGRAFF
TGTGCCAGCAGTTCAAGGACAGGGCGAGCTTTCTTT
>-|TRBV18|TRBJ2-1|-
CASSLGRGLDNEQFF
TGTGCCAGCTCACTGGGGAGGGGGCTCGACAATGAGCAGTTCTTC
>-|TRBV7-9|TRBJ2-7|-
CASSNQGQAYEQYF
TGTGCCAGCAGTAACCAGGGGCAGGCCTACGAGCAGTACTTC
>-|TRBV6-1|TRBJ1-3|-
CASSESGGGSGNTIYF
TGTGCCAGCAGTGAGTCGGGGGGGGGCTCTGGAAACACCATATATTTT
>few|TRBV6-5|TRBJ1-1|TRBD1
CASRTGINTEAFF
TGTGCCAGCAGGACAGGGATTAACACTGAAGCTTTCTTT
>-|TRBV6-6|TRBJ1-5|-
CASTLGGVRNQPQHF
TGTGCCAGCACCCTCGGGGGGGTGCGCAATCAGCCCCAGCATTTT
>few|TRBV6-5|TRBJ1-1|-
CASGDTGNTEAFF
TGTGCCAGCGGAGATACGGGAAACACTGAAGCTTTCTTT